The next 24 T cell receptor beta chains were all read from a single sample in a study of CD8+CD57+ T cells in acquired aplastic anemia. Profiling that covered TCR beta VDJ and CDR3 relied on genomic DNA as its template. TCRdb re-derived calls from the reads in MiXCR, one entry per CDR3 protein. Here the sample spans some 170,000 distinct CDR3 sequences, 63% being singletons. Patients sequenced had flow cytometry evidence of CD8+CD57+ cell expansion. The specimen was sorted CD4+, CD8+, or CD8+CD57+ T cells (not recorded which) from PBMCs. The receptor set was obtained from a human donor with aplastic anemia.

This chain joins TRBV2 and TRBJ2-3; TRBD2 matches 8 bases. There are 16 residues in the CDR3. Trimming took 2 bases from V and 2 from J; bases not matched to a gene: 6. CDR1 SNHLY and CDR2 FYNNEI come from the germline V gene. The CDR3 sequence: CASSELVAGSTDTQYF. The CDR3 bases are TGTGCCAGCAGTGAACTGGTAGCGGGGTCCACAGATACGCAGTATTTT. Full variable domain (outside the CDR3, taken from reference TRBV2 and TRBJ2-3): EPEVTQTPSHQVTQMGQEVILRCVPISNHLYFYWYRQILGQKVEFLVSFYNNEISEKSEIFDDQFSVERPDGSNFTLKIRSTKLEDSAMYFCASSELVAGSTDTQYFGPGTRLTVL.

The chain combines TRBV5-4 with TRBJ1-1, with D maybe TRBD1 (5 bases). The CDR3 loop spans 16 amino acids. The ends were cut back, 6 bases at V and 0 bases at J, with 18 bases in the middle. Germline V gene lookup returns CDR1 SGHNT and CDR2 YYREEE (reference sequence). The CDR3 protein is CASTRGAGNLNTEAFF. The DNA for the CDR3 is TGTGCCAGCACCCGTGGGGCAGGGAACCTGAACACTGAAGCTTTCTTT. Full variable domain (outside the CDR3, taken from reference TRBV5-4 and TRBJ1-1): ETGVTQSPTHLIKTRGQQVTLRCSSQSGHNTVSWYQQALGQGPQFIFQYYREEENGRGNFPPRFSGLQFPNYSSELNVNALELDDSALYLCASTRGAGNLNTEAFFGQGTRLTVV.

This chain connects TRBV7-2 to TRBJ2-7; D perhaps matches TRBD1 (6 bases). Trimming removed 4 bases at V and 0 bases at J, with 13 bases between. Per germline, CDR1 SGHTA and CDR2 FQGNSA. The CDR3 has 15 residues. CDR3 residues: CASSSRDTSSYEQYF. The CDR3 bases are TGTGCCAGCAGCTCCCGGGACACCAGCTCCTACGAGCAGTACTTC.

This clonotype was observed many times. The J gene is TRBJ1-1, the V gene TRBV19, with 8 bases fitting TRBD1. The CDR3 spans 14 residues. Germline lookup yields CDR1 LNHDA and CDR2 SQIVND (reference sequence). Germline trimming cut 5 bases from V and 1 base from J; bases unmatched to any gene: 3. CDR3 amino acids: CASSSGGANTEAFF. The CDR3 DNA is TGTGCCAGTAGTTCAGGGGGCGCGAACACTGAAGCTTTCTTT.

The CDR3 loop reads CASSLGGLALGGLYNEQFF. The CDR3 DNA sequence: TGTGCCAGCAGCTTAGGCGGACTAGCGTTGGGGGGCCTCTACAATGAGCAGTTCTTC. The V gene is TRBV7-4, the J gene TRBJ2-1, with TRBD2 matching over 9 bases. Germline V CDR1 and CDR2: SGHVT, SQSDAQ. The CDR3 totals 19 residues. V dropped 1 base and J dropped 3; count of bases not matched to a gene: 13.

The chain carries TRBV20-1 and TRBJ2-7; 9 nucleotides line up with TRBD1. Germline CDR1 DFQATT, CDR2 SNEGSKA (reference sequence). The CDR3 is 16 amino acids. With 0 bases clipped from V and 0 bases from J, the junction kept 6 bases outside the gene matches. The CDR3 is CSARDTGGPSSYEQYF. CDR3 DNA sequence: TGCAGTGCTAGAGATACAGGGGGCCCGAGCTCCTACGAGCAGTACTTC.

This clonotype was counted only a few times. The rearrangement links TRBV7-8 to TRBJ1-6; unclear D gene. Germline V gene lookup returns CDR1 SGHVS and CDR2 FQNEAQ. The CDR3 contains 13 residues. Between the trimmed V and J ends, which lost 3 bases and 5 bases, there was a span of 5 bases. The CDR3 reads CASSLPNNSPLHF. DNA of the CDR3: TGTGCCAGCAGCTTGCCCAATAATTCACCCCTCCACTTT.

This clonotype was recorded at least ten times. V and J are TRBV6-5 and TRBJ2-1; 8 bases line up with TRBD1. V was pared by 4 bases and J by 7 bases, with 9 bases of the junction left unmatched. The CDR3 totals 15 residues. Germline-derived CDR1 and CDR2 are MNHEY and SVGAGI. For the CDR3, the DNA is TGTGCCAGCAGTTTTGGGACAGGCGAGAAGAATGAGCAGTTCTTC. Residues: CASSFGTGEKNEQFF.

This clonotype was seen more than once but under ten times. Here the CDR3 DNA reads TGTGCCAGCAGTCCCGTAGCCTTCTCCTACGAGCAGTACTTC. It is translated as CASSPVAFSYEQYF. V and J are TRBV27 and TRBJ2-7, with D hard to call. V lost 5 bases and J lost 0, with 11 bases in between. CDR1 is MNHEY, CDR2 SMNVEV, per germline (reference sequence). This CDR3 comprises 14 residues.

This clonotype was picked up one time. CDR3 coding DNA: TGTGCCAGCAGCCCCGACCGGCTAGCGGGGGGTGTCAGGACAGATACGCAGTATTTT. Its translation is CASSPDRLAGGVRTDTQYF. The rearrangement links TRBV7-9 to TRBJ2-3; 11 bases are shared with TRBD2. CDR3 size: 19 residues. The germline V gene encodes CDR1 SEHNR and CDR2 FQNEAQ (reference sequence). Unmatched junction bases numbered 16, after V lost 5 bases and J lost 3 bases.

The chain carries TRBV24-1 and TRBJ1-2, with 7 bases fitting TRBD1. J gave up 2 bases and V 3 bases, and 2 bases lay outside the gene matches. Germline CDR1 is KGHDR and CDR2 is SFDVKD. CDR3 length: 14 amino acids. CDR3 protein: CATSDMTGNYGYTF. The CDR3 DNA reads as TGTGCCACCAGTGATATGACAGGGAACTATGGCTACACCTTC.

This clonotype was seen a single time. The chain has TRBV11-3 and TRBJ2-7; D is perhaps TRBD2 (6 bases). This CDR3 region has 17 residues. The germline CDR1 and CDR2 sequences are SGHNT and YENEEA. V lost 5 bases and J lost 3, with 23 bases in between. CDR3 loop: CASSQDSGTSKGYEQYF. In nucleotides, the CDR3 is TGTGCCAGCAGCCAAGATTCTGGAACTAGCAAAGGCTACGAGCAGTACTTC.

This clonotype showed up many times. The chain recombines TRBV19 with TRBJ1-1, with no clear D. The CDR3 has 13 residues. Germline V gene data show CDR1 as LNHDA and CDR2 as SQIVND (reference sequence). Trimming removed 1 base at V and 5 bases at J, with 8 bases between. Here the CDR3 reads CASSIGVGTEAFF. The CDR3 DNA reads TGTGCCAGTAGTATAGGCGTGGGTACTGAAGCTTTCTTT.

This clonotype showed up just once. The chain joins TRBV4-2 to TRBJ2-4; D remains unclear. The CDR3 runs 15 residues. Germline V CDR1 and CDR2: LGHNA, YNFKEQ. With 0 bases removed from V and 1 base from J, the gap between germline ends came to 7 bases. As DNA, the CDR3 is TGTGCCAGCAGCCAAGAGATTGGGGCCAAAAACATTCAGTACTTC. Its protein is CASSQEIGAKNIQYF.

This clonotype was found a few times. This chain uses TRBV7-9 with TRBJ1-2; perhaps TRBD1 as D (6 bases). Trimming took 5 bases from V and 8 from J, leaving 15 bases between them. Germline values: CDR1 SEHNR, CDR2 FQNEAQ (reference sequence). This CDR3 comprises 13 residues. The CDR3 DNA reads TGTGCCAGCAGCGAAACGGGGGGGCAAGGCTACACCTTC. Translation: CASSETGGQGYTF.

V and J are TRBV5-1 and TRBJ1-4, with D unclear. This CDR3 is built from 13 residues. CDR1 and CDR2 (germline): SGHRS, YFSETQ. V lost 4 bases and J 4 bases, leaving 8 bases between the germline ends. The CDR3 coding sequence is TGCGCCAGCAGCCTAGGACGTAATGAAAAACTGTTTTTT. It yields the protein CASSLGRNEKLFF. Based on the CDR3 plus reference TRBV5-1 and TRBJ1-4, the full variable domain is KAGVTQTPRYLIKTRGQQVTLSCSPISGHRSVSWYQQTPGQGLQFLFEYFSETQRNKGNFPGRFSGRQFSNSRSEMNVSTLELGDSALYLCASSLGRNEKLFFGSGTQLSVL.

This clonotype was counted ten times or more. The V gene is TRBV27, the J gene TRBJ2-7, with D unclear. V was shortened by 3 bases and J by 3 bases, with 9 bases between the two germline ends. Germline lookup yields CDR1 MNHEY and CDR2 SMNVEV (reference sequence). This CDR3 has 13 residues. The CDR3 DNA sequence: TGTGCCAGCAGTTTGGCCCCTGACTACGAGCAGTACTTC. Protein: CASSLAPDYEQYF.

This clonotype was recorded many times. The DNA is left out, because the CDR3 cannot be placed on it with certainty; the CDR3 is given as TCRdb lists it. The chain employs TRBV27 and TRBJ2-7; TRBD1 was called by the table and not checked on the DNA. Germline V gene data show CDR1 as MNHEY and CDR2 as SMNVEV (reference sequence). Including both end residues, the CDR3 is 15 amino acids long. CDR3: CASSSSTGGPYEQYF.

The chain uses TRBV19 and TRBJ1-5, with D unresolved. The germline gives CDR1 LNHDA, CDR2 SQIVND (reference sequence). V dropped 6 bases and J dropped 5 bases, with 8 bases sitting between them. The CDR3 length is 12 residues. CDR3: CASSPQDQPQHF. In DNA, the CDR3 is TGTGCCAGTAGCCCTCAAGATCAGCCCCAGCATTTT.

This clonotype was picked up one time. This sequence joins TRBV2 and TRBJ2-2; D not resolved. Germline V gives CDR1 SNHLY, CDR2 FYNNEI. The CDR3 loop spans 14 amino acids. Between the trimmed V and J ends, which lost 1 base and 7 bases, there was a span of 10 bases. The CDR3 coding sequence is TGTGCCAGCAGTGAAGGAGGTTATTTCGGGGAGCTGTTTTTT. It yields the protein CASSEGGYFGELFF.

The rearrangement links TRBV2 to TRBJ1-1; D is ambiguous. The CDR3 extends over 11 amino acids. Germline V CDR1 and CDR2: SNHLY, FYNNEI. V was pared by 4 bases and J by 5 bases, with 5 bases between. DNA for the CDR3: TGTGCCAGCAGTGTTCTAACTGAAGCTTTCTTT. This translates into CASSVLTEAFF.

Turning to this clonotype: One junction end does not reproduce the germline sequence, and a read error may be involved. The chain is built from TRBV5-1 and TRBJ2-7; 8 bases match TRBD1. Germline loops: CDR1 SGHRS, CDR2 YFSETQ. The CDR3 sequence is 14 residues long. CDR3 in DNA: TGTGCCAGCAGCCGGGGACAGGTGACCTACGAGCAGTACTTC. It encodes CASSRGQVTYEQYF.

This clonotype was seen only a few times. One junction end does not reproduce the germline sequence, and a read error may be involved. This sequence joins TRBV7-7 and TRBJ2-1, with 9 positions matching TRBD2. CDR1 is SSHAT, CDR2 FNYEAQ, per germline (reference sequence). The CDR3 is made up of 14 amino acids. The CDR3 loop is CASSLGTSSNEQFF. The DNA for the CDR3 is TGTGCTAGCAGCTTAGGGACTAGCAGCAATGAGCAGTTCTTC.

The chain carries TRBV16 and TRBJ1-3, with D possibly TRBD1 on 5 matching bases. There are 14 residues in the CDR3. V was cut by 6 bases and J by 0 bases, with 9 bases left in between. CDR1 and CDR2 (germline): KGHSY, FQNENV. This CDR3 reads CASRPDSSGNTIYF. The CDR3 DNA reads TGTGCCAGCAGACCTGACAGCTCTGGAAACACCATATATTTT. The full variable domain, its missing parts supplied by reference TRBV16 and TRBJ1-3, is GEEVAQTPKHLVRGEGQKAKLYCAPIKGHSYVFWYQQVLKNEFKFLISFQNENVFDETGMPKERFSAKCLPNSPCSLEIQATKLEDSAVYFCASRPDSSGNTIYFGEGSWLTVV.